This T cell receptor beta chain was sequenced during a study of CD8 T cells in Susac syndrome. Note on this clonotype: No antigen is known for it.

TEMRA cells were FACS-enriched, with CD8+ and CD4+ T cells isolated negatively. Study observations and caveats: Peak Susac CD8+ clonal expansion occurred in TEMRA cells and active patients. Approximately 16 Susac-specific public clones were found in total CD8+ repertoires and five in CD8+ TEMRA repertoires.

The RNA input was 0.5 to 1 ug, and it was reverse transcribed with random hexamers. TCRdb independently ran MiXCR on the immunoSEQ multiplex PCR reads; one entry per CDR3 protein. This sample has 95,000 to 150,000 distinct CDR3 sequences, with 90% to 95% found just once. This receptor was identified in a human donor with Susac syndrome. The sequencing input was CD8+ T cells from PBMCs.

CDR3 in DNA: TGTGCCAGCAGCCGAAGACAGGGAAAACTTTACTATGGCTACACCTTC. Its translation: CASSRRQGKLYYGYTF. The V call is TRBV14, the J call TRBJ1-2, with 7 bases fitting TRBD1. CDR1 and CDR2 (germline): SGHDN, FVKESK. V was pared by 4 bases and J by 3 bases, with 11 bases of the junction left unmatched. This CDR3 is built from 16 residues.